This TCR beta chain stems from a study of T cells expressing NK-cell markers. Whole-study context: The TCR beta repertoires were obtained from sorted CD3+CD56+NKG2C+, CD3+CD56+NKG2C- and CD3+CD56-NKG2C+ T cells. Eight donors were sequenced, of whom seven were HCMV-seropositive, while the remaining one was HCMV-seronegative.

As to this clonotype: Its antigen remains unidentified.

TCRdb reprocessed the 5' RACE reads and reports one entry per CDR3 protein, with no DNA. Seen in this sample are about 450,000 distinct CDR3 sequences; the ten most common clones hold about 7.1%. The CDR3 has 17 amino acids. Germline V gene lookup returns CDR1 SGHNT and CDR2 YYREEE (reference sequence). Study-wide results and limits: These same clonotypes (in several donors) also led the CD3+CD56-NKG2C+ fraction.

This TCR came from a woman aged 18 to 75 in good health. J is TRBJ2-2 and V is TRBV5-4; TCRdb picks TRBD1, but there is no DNA to check that call. Sequencing was performed on blood T cells: a sorted CD56 or NKG2C T cell subset, CD4+ or CD8+ T cells, or bulk PBMC T cells (not recorded which). CDR3 in amino acids: CASSTQGVLANTGELFF.